These 3 T cell receptor beta chains share one sample of origin, sequenced in a study of blood T cells in healthy people across ages. It was with a sample-barcoded 5' primer and a J-beta primer mix that a second PCR of roughly 6 to 12 cycles was run. TCRdb re-derived calls from the 5' RACE reads in MiXCR, one entry per CDR3 protein. The sample holds approximately 680,000 distinct CDR3 sequences, approximately 31% seen once. Specimen: blood. These receptor sequences come from an elderly woman in good health.

This clonotype was counted many times. The chain recombines TRBV29-1 with TRBJ2-7; possibly TRBD1 for D (5 bases). V shed 3 bases and J shed 3 bases, with 12 bases lying between them. Per the germline V gene, CDR1 is SQVTM and CDR2 is ANQGSEA. This CDR3 is built from 13 residues. This CDR3 reads CSVERQGVYEQYF. CDR3 DNA sequence: TGCAGCGTTGAGAGGCAGGGTGTCTACGAGCAGTACTTC.

This clonotype has a count of ten or more. The chain couples TRBV14 to TRBJ2-7, with D unresolved. The germline V gene encodes CDR1 SGHDN and CDR2 FVKESK. The V end lost 0 bases, the J end lost 6 bases, and 3 bases lay between the germline ends. The CDR3 totals 11 residues. The CDR3 coding sequence is TGTGCCAGCAGCCAAGATGGCGAGCAGTACTTC. It is translated as CASSQDGEQYF.

Regarding this clonotype: At one end, the junction sequence differs from germline, possibly due to a read error. The chain recombines TRBV11-3 with TRBJ2-3; 9 bases line up with TRBD2. Germline-derived CDR1 and CDR2 are SGHNT and YENEEA. This CDR3 is 15 amino acids long. CDR3: CASSARGGLTGTQYF. CDR3 coding DNA: TGTGCCAGCAGCGCGCGGGGGGGCCTCACAGGTACGCAGTATTTT.